This TCR beta chain is from a study of cytomegalovirus exposure and HLA in healthy donors. Study results and limitations: Reports showed the classifier diagnosing cytomegalovirus status with high specificity and sensitivity. The finding came from a later analysis; first-cohort TCR clusters tended to co-occur in the 110 or so validation repertoires.

The table came from immunoSEQ multiplex PCR; TCRdb's copy has only in-frame clones and leaves some out. Here the sample spans 21,000 or so clones, 95% to 97% being singletons. With 3 bases clipped from V and 4 bases from J, the junction kept 18 bases outside the gene matches. Germline CDR1 reads MNHEY; CDR2 reads SMNVEV (reference sequence). The CDR3 sequence is 22 residues long. For this clone: Its matching antigen is unknown.

The chain joins TRBV27 to TRBJ2-4; 16 nucleotides match TRBD2. Source material: PBMCs. This clonotype originated in a man aged 25-40 years in good health and CMV-seropositive. The CDR3 nucleotides read TGTGCCAGCAGTTTCAGATATGCAGGGGCCGGGACTAGCGGGAGGGCAAAAAACATTCAGTACTTC. It yields the protein CASSFRYAGAGTSGRAKNIQYF.